The T cell receptor beta chain described here comes from a study of blood T cell repertoires in COVID-19. Whole-study context: The study drew acute and convalescent COVID-19 samples from the United States, Italy and Spain. T cells, B-cell-depleted T cells, or PBMCs supplied cDNA or gDNA.

This clone was found once. The assay was immunoSEQ multiplex PCR, and TCRdb's table has in-frame clones only and misses some. This sample carries under 300,000 clones, 75% to 90% of them seen once, and the ten largest clones take 0.9% to 1%. The sequenced sample was peripheral blood. The clonotype originates from a woman aged 40-49 years who had recovered from COVID-19.

CDR3 residues: CASSEPQGNTEAFF. The DNA for the CDR3 is TGTGCCAGCAGTGAGCCCCAGGGAAACACTGAAGCTTTCTTT. The V gene is TRBV6-4, the J gene TRBJ1-1, with D tentatively TRBD1 (5 bases). Per germline, CDR1 MRHNA and CDR2 SNTAGT. V dropped 3 bases and J dropped 2 bases, with 10 bases sitting between them. This CDR3 has 14 residues.